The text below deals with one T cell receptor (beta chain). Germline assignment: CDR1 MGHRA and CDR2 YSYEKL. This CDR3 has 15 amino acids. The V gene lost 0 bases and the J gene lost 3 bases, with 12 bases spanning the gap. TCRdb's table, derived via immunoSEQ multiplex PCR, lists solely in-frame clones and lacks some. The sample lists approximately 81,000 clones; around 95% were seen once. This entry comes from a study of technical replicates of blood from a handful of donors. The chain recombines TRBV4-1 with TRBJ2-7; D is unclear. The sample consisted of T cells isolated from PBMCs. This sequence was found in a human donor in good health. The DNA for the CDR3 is TGCGCCAGCAGCCAAGAGGGTGCCCCGGGCTACGAGCAGTACTTC. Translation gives CASSQEGAPGYEQYF.